One and the same sample provided the 27 T cell receptor beta chains below, sequenced in a study of T cells after yellow fever vaccination. MiXCR was run by TCRdb on the 5' RACE reads, yielding one entry per CDR3 protein. This table has approximately 120,000 distinct CDR3 sequences, approximately 9% appearing once. The material sequenced was CD8+ T cells sorted from PBMCs, taken on the day of the yellow fever booster vaccination. The receptors shown here come from a man between 18 and 35 years old who received the YFV17D yellow fever vaccine.

This clonotype appeared many times. One base away lies a much larger clone, so this may be a sequencing read error. CDR3 sequence (DNA): TGTGCCAGCAGTGAAAGCGGGGGGGCCCCAGATACGCAGTATTTT. It codes for CASSESGGAPDTQYF. This sequence joins TRBV6-4 and TRBJ2-3; 10 nucleotides agree with TRBD2. Germline CDR1 MRHNA, CDR2 SNTAGT. The V segment lost 3 bases and the J segment 4 bases; nucleotides outside the gene matches: 4. The CDR3 runs to 15 residues.

Many counts were recorded for this clonotype. This chain joins TRBV14 and TRBJ2-7; D might be TRBD1 (5 bases). V lost 3 bases and J lost 2, with 14 bases in between. In germline, CDR1 is SGHDN, CDR2 FVKESK. The CDR3 loop spans 15 amino acids. The CDR3 region is CASSQEGRGTYEQYF. The CDR3 DNA is TGTGCCAGCAGCCAGGAAGGAAGGGGAACCTACGAGCAGTACTTC.

The genes are TRBV4-1 and TRBJ1-1; 10 positions agree with TRBD1. Germline V CDR1 and CDR2: MGHRA, YSYEKL. CDR3 length: 14 residues. Trimming took 3 bases from V and 7 from J; bases not matched to a gene: 5. Written as DNA, the CDR3 is TGCGCCAGCAGCCAGGGGACAGGGGAAGGTGAAGCTTTCTTT. This codes for CASSQGTGEGEAFF.

The genes are TRBV3-1 and TRBJ2-5; D gene ambiguous. The V end was cut by 1 base, the J end by 2 bases, with 8 bases between. CDR1 and CDR2 (germline): LGHDT, YNNKEL (reference sequence). This CDR3 contains 14 residues. The chain's CDR3 is CASSQVSLQETQYF. The CDR3 nucleotides read TGTGCCAGCAGCCAAGTATCCCTTCAAGAGACCCAGTACTTC.

The chain combines TRBV2 with TRBJ2-5, with TRBD2 matching over 11 bases. Germline V lookup: CDR1 SNHLY, CDR2 FYNNEI. V was clipped by 7 bases and J by 1 base; unmatched bases: 11. CDR3 size: 17 residues. CDR3 in amino acids: CASTPGGLAGGQETQYF. For the CDR3, the DNA is TGTGCCAGCACCCCCGGAGGGCTAGCGGGGGGCCAAGAGACCCAGTACTTC.

This clonotype occurred a few times. DNA for the CDR3: TGCGCCAGCAGCCCCGAGGGTTACGATTCACCCCTCCACTTT. Translating it yields CASSPEGYDSPLHF. This chain joins TRBV4-1 and TRBJ1-6; no firm D call. CDR3 length equals 14 residues. With 4 bases removed from V and 8 bases from J, the gap between germline ends came to 12 bases. CDR1 MGHRA and CDR2 YSYEKL come from the germline V gene.

This clonotype was observed a handful of times. The chain uses TRBV27 and TRBJ2-7; no clear D. Per the germline V gene, CDR1 is MNHEY and CDR2 is SMNVEV (reference sequence). This CDR3 has 15 residues. V was shortened by 5 bases and J by 0 bases, with 14 bases between the two germline ends. As DNA, the CDR3 is TGTGCCAGCAGTCAAGACCCGGGCCCCTCCTACGAGCAGTACTTC. It yields the protein CASSQDPGPSYEQYF.

The chain employs TRBV20-1 and TRBJ1-1; D not resolved. The CDR3 runs 14 residues. CDR1 is DFQATT and CDR2 is SNEGSKA in the germline V gene (reference sequence). The V and J ends lost 0 bases and 3 bases respectively, with 11 bases between them. CDR3 DNA: TGCAGTGCTAGAGACTCTGAACGCGACACTGAAGCTTTCTTT. Translation: CSARDSERDTEAFF.

This sequence joins TRBV18 and TRBJ1-5; no reliable D call. Trimming removed 0 bases at V and 7 bases at J, with 7 bases between. This CDR3 comprises 13 residues. The germline V gene encodes CDR1 KGHSH and CDR2 LQKENI. The CDR3, as DNA: TGTGCCAGCTCACCACCCTGGGGACAGCCCCAGCATTTT. Translated, it gives CASSPPWGQPQHF.

The J gene is TRBJ2-3, the V gene TRBV27, with 11 bases identical to TRBD2. Losses at the gene ends were 6 bases for V and 1 base for J; bases not matched to a gene: 3. Germline V gene data show CDR1 as MNHEY and CDR2 as SMNVEV (reference sequence). This CDR3 contains 15 residues. The CDR3 DNA is TGTGCCAGCAGAGAGGGACTAGCGGGCACAGATACGCAGTATTTT. It specifies CASREGLAGTDTQYF.

The chain links TRBV27 to TRBJ2-1; TRBD2 is a possible D gene (7 bases). Trimming stripped 3 bases from V and 10 bases from J, with 13 bases between. Per the germline V gene, CDR1 is MNHEY and CDR2 is SMNVEV (reference sequence). The CDR3 has 13 amino acids. Here the CDR3 DNA reads TGTGCCAGCAGTTTGGGGGGGCTAGGGGAGCAGTTCTTC. It specifies CASSLGGLGEQFF.

This clonotype was seen a few times. The genes are TRBV6-4 and TRBJ2-1; TRBD2 aligns across 8 bases. The germline gives CDR1 MRHNA, CDR2 SNTAGT. There are 16 residues in the CDR3. V lost 0 bases, J lost 6 bases, and 7 bases stayed unmatched. The CDR3 reads CASSDSGGAVFNEQFF. The CDR3 DNA reads TGTGCCAGCAGTGACTCCGGGGGGGCCGTTTTCAATGAGCAGTTCTTC.

This clonotype was picked up a small number of times. The CDR3: CASNGETQYF. The CDR3 nucleotides are TGTGCCAGCAATGGGGAGACCCAGTACTTC. The chain couples TRBV2 to TRBJ2-5; no reliable D call. The CDR3 runs to 10 residues. With 7 bases removed from V and 5 bases from J, the gap between germline ends came to 5 bases. Germline lookup yields CDR1 SNHLY and CDR2 FYNNEI.

Ten or more counts support this clonotype. The rearrangement joins TRBV29-1 to TRBJ2-5; the match to TRBD2 covers 9 bases. Germline CDR1 is SQVTM and CDR2 is ANQGSEA. The V gene end was trimmed by 2 bases and the J gene end by 0 bases; junction bases not matched to a gene: 7. This CDR3 spans 16 amino acids. The CDR3 loop is CSVEFPSGVYQETQYF. The CDR3 bases are TGCAGCGTTGAATTTCCTAGCGGGGTGTACCAAGAGACCCAGTACTTC.

There are a few counts of this clonotype. This chain links TRBV5-1 with TRBJ1-2; D might be TRBD1 (6 bases). Germline CDR1 reads SGHRS; CDR2 reads YFSETQ. Trimming pared 0 bases from V and 8 bases from J, leaving 17 bases between. This CDR3 spans 15 amino acids. CDR3 sequence: CASSLVGGGRDGYTF. The CDR3 DNA reads as TGCGCCAGCAGCTTGGTAGGCGGGGGCCGGGACGGCTACACCTTC.

This clonotype was picked up a small number of times. The V call is TRBV12-3 or TRBV12-4, the J call TRBJ2-3; the match to TRBD2 covers 12 bases. Losses at the gene ends were 5 bases for V and 5 bases for J; bases not matched to a gene: 2. The CDR3 has 14 amino acids. This CDR3 is CASSPTSGGDTQYF. The CDR3 DNA follows: TGTGCCAGCAGTCCGACTAGCGGGGGAGATACGCAGTATTTT.

This clonotype was observed a few times. CDR3 in DNA: TGTGCCAGCAGCCGGGGGGACTCAGGCACAGATACGCAGTATTTT. As protein: CASSRGDSGTDTQYF. The V and J genes are TRBV7-9 and TRBJ2-3, with 7 bases that match TRBD2. Germline V gene lookup returns CDR1 SEHNR and CDR2 FQNEAQ (reference sequence). The CDR3 has 15 amino acids. With 5 bases clipped from V and 1 base from J, the junction kept 6 bases outside the gene matches.

This clonotype was seen a handful of times. This chain connects TRBV2 to TRBJ2-1; 11 positions agree with TRBD2. The V gene end was trimmed by 6 bases and the J gene end by 8 bases; junction bases not matched to a gene: 12. CDR3 length: 16 residues. In germline, CDR1 is SNHLY, CDR2 FYNNEI. DNA of the CDR3: TGTGCCAGCAGCGCGTACCTAGCGGGGGGTAGCTATGAGCAGTTCTTC. It is translated as CASSAYLAGGSYEQFF.

This chain connects TRBV24-1 to TRBJ2-3; no definite D call. Germline V gives CDR1 KGHDR, CDR2 SFDVKD. The CDR3 runs to 16 residues. V was cut by 5 bases and J by 4 bases, with 18 bases left in between. For the CDR3, the DNA is TGTGCCACCAGTGCTACCCCGGCAGGAAAATCAGATACGCAGTATTTT. Protein: CATSATPAGKSDTQYF.

This clonotype was observed at least ten times. The V and J genes are TRBV3-1 and TRBJ1-4, with no clear D. The CDR3 totals 16 residues. Germline CDR1 reads LGHDT; CDR2 reads YNNKEL (reference sequence). Trimming cost V 0 bases and J 5 bases, with 13 bases left between them. The CDR3 DNA sequence: TGTGCCAGCAGCCAAGATATCGGACGGGGAAATGAAAAACTGTTTTTT. This gives the protein CASSQDIGRGNEKLFF. The full variable domain, in which reference TRBV3-1 and TRBJ1-4 provide the parts outside the CDR3, is DTAVSQTPKYLVTQMGNDKSIKCEQNLGHDTMYWYKQDSKKFLKIMFSYNNKELIINETVPNRFSPKSPDKAHLNLHINSLELGDSAVYFCASSQDIGRGNEKLFFGSGTQLSVL.

In this sample, this clonotype turned up a few times. This chain uses TRBV10-3 with TRBJ1-1, with TRBD1 identical over 8 bases. CDR1 ENHRY and CDR2 SYGVKD come from the germline V gene. The length of the CDR3 is 17 residues. With 2 bases clipped from V and 3 bases from J, the junction kept 11 bases outside the gene matches. The CDR3 region is CAISERQGPRDHTEAFF. As DNA, the CDR3 is TGTGCCATCAGTGAGCGACAGGGGCCGCGGGATCACACTGAAGCTTTCTTT.

This clonotype was found a few times. The chain uses TRBV6-2 or TRBV6-3 and TRBJ2-1; tentative D call: TRBD1 (5 bases). The CDR3 length is 14 residues. CDR1 MNHEY and CDR2 SVGEGT come from the germline V gene. With 6 bases removed from V and 9 bases from J, the gap between germline ends came to 18 bases. DNA for the CDR3: TGTGCCAGCAGGGTACTTACACAGGTGGGTGAGCAGTTCTTC. Translated, it gives CASRVLTQVGEQFF.

This clonotype has ten or more counts. The V call is TRBV5-1, the J call TRBJ1-1; 7 bases agree with TRBD1. CDR1 and CDR2 from the germline V gene are SGHRS and YFSETQ. V dropped 4 bases and J dropped 1; count of bases not matched to a gene: 10. The CDR3 has 16 residues. CDR3 sequence reads: CASSRTTGYSNTEAFF. DNA of the CDR3: TGCGCCAGCAGCCGAACGACAGGGTACTCGAACACTGAAGCTTTCTTT.

This clonotype has just a few counts. The chain employs TRBV9 and TRBJ2-3; D unclear. This CDR3 comprises 14 residues. Germline V lookup: CDR1 SGDLS, CDR2 YYNGEE. V shed 4 bases and J shed 0 bases, with 9 bases lying between them. In nucleotides, the CDR3 is TGTGCCAGCAGCCCCCCTGTAAGCACAGATACGCAGTATTTT. Translating it yields CASSPPVSTDTQYF.

In this sample, this clonotype turned up a few times. Germline is not matched at one junction end, which may reflect a read error. The chain is built from TRBV12-3 or TRBV12-4 and TRBJ1-5; 7 nucleotides agree with TRBD1. The CDR3 totals 15 residues. For the CDR3, the DNA is TGTGCCAGCAGTCTGACAGGGACGAGCATTCAGCCCCAGCATTTT. This codes for CASSLTGTSIQPQHF.

The chain joins TRBV5-1 to TRBJ2-5; tentatively, D is TRBD1 (5 bases). The germline gives CDR1 SGHRS, CDR2 YFSETQ. V lost 2 bases and J 2 bases, leaving 10 bases between the germline ends. The CDR3 spans 14 residues. CDR3 nucleotide sequence: TGCGCCAGCAGCTTACAGGCGGTACAAGAGACCCAGTACTTC. Its protein product is CASSLQAVQETQYF.

In this sample, this clonotype turned up a few times. V and J are TRBV12-3 or TRBV12-4 and TRBJ2-3; 7 bases align to TRBD1. The CDR3 sequence is 15 residues long. With 7 bases clipped from V and 6 bases from J, the junction kept 13 bases outside the gene matches. This CDR3 is CASNSKTGLADTQYF. The CDR3 DNA sequence: TGTGCCAGCAACTCTAAGACAGGGCTTGCGGATACGCAGTATTTT.